The source of this TCR beta chain is a study of cytomegalovirus exposure and HLA in healthy donors. PCR employed 60 Vbeta and 13 Jbeta primers. This table comes from immunoSEQ multiplex PCR, and its TCRdb copy is limited to in-frame clones, with some not included. This table holds about 100,000 clones, about 80% found once. Germline V gene data show CDR1 as MNHNS and CDR2 as SASEGT. V dropped 2 bases and J dropped 11; count of bases not matched to a gene: 20. This CDR3 region has 17 residues. This receptor was obtained from a man aged 35-49 years in good health and CMV-seropositive. The sequenced sample consisted of PBMCs. The chain has TRBV6-1 and TRBJ2-5, with TRBD2 matching 7 bases. This CDR3 reads CASSERDLTSKRPPQYF. The CDR3 coding sequence is TGTGCCAGCAGTGAAAGGGATCTGACTAGCAAGAGACCCCCTCAGTACTTC.